Below, one TCR beta chain is given with its context. The specificity of this receptor is unknown. The sample holds no much larger clone one base away, and base qualities are not on file. TCR CDR3 regions were amplified from genomic DNA by multiplex PCR using the deep immunoSEQ assay. Genomic DNA extracted from each cell subset was distributed evenly over all wells of several immunoSEQ 96-well plates, and each plate served as one replicate. For sorted subsets, approximately 190 ng genomic DNA, equal to 30,000 or so T cell genomes, was loaded into each replicate PCR. Purified libraries were quantified with a Qubit 3.0 fluorometer, sized on a Bioanalyzer 2100, and re-quantified with the KAPA Library Quantification kit. Every immunoSEQ 96-well plate was sequenced on a separate single-read 150-cycle Illumina NextSeq 550 flow cell. The study's own analysis went as follows. The immunoSEQ output contained only junctional sequences without quality scores, so filtering could not match that applied to full-length reads. To assign V/J genes and CDR3, sequences were annotated against IMGT germline references using PyIR, a Python wrapper for IgBLAST v1.9. Reads were filtered out if the reads had weak V/J assignments (E-value above 1e-6), no CDR3, stop codons, out-of-frame junctions, or ambiguous translated residues. V3J clonotypes were defined by identical inferred V gene, J gene, and CDR3 amino acid sequence. Percentage overlap between repertoires was computed as shared unique clonotypes divided by the size of the smaller repertoire. Richness of each repertoire was evaluated using RTK rarefaction, the Chao1 estimator, and Recon v2.1 estimates of unobserved clonotypes. Generation probabilities were computed with OLGA for all TCRbeta clonotypes obtained by the gDNA method from several donors. The table was pulled from immuneACCESS by TCRdb, which kept in-frame rearrangements only. Such tables lose some clones; where checked, under half of the loss comes from unresolved V genes, and the rest has no known cause. V and J calls and clone size are copied from that table; D and trimming were computed from the DNA. The sample table lists some 2,100,000 clones, under 95% of them with a count of one. The ten largest clones capture around 1.7% of the sample.

CD8 naive samples were obtained by positive selection for CCR7 among CD45RO-negative cells, yielding a CD45RA+CCR7+ population from which TemRA cells were excluded. The donors were healthy, HIV-negative adults who had no recently reported acute infections or vaccinations. All donors were Caucasian adults living in Nashville, Tennessee, USA. Blood was collected by leukapheresis, and PBMCs were isolated by Ficoll-Histopaque density gradient centrifugation and then cryopreserved in liquid nitrogen vapor phase. Analytical flow cytometry was used to check the purity and quantity of each magnetically sorted T cell population. Each sorted fraction had its genomic DNA isolated and then quantified by UV absorbance on a Nanodrop 2000c. V and J are truncated by 1 base and 1 base respectively, leaving an intervening sequence of 8 bases. The CDR3 contains 15 residues, cysteine and phenylalanine counted. The read is trimmed to its CDR3 DNA, 45 bases read in frame from base 1. The germline V gene sets CDR1 to SGHTS and CDR2 to YDEGEE.

These data originate in a study of shared clonotypes between healthy human individuals (TCRdb year 2020). A note on the overall study: A couple of women and a few men aged 18 to 49 years were included in the cohort. Each donor's leukapheresis produced roughly between roughly 0.9 and 8.9 billion PBMCs. To increase sequencing depth and limit assay-specific biases, TCR repertoire library preparation and sequencing were carried out by different laboratories using diverse techniques. To estimate repertoire size and how much clonotype sharing occurs between individuals, the study deeply sequenced the blood TCR repertoires of about 5 healthy adults. Per donor, three plates each were used for CD4 naive and CD4 memory, two for CD8 naive, and one for CD8 memory. What the study reported, not specific to this receptor: Rarefaction of sorted-subset datasets indicated incomplete sequencing despite the large sequencing depth. Pairwise subsampling led to the expectation that sequencing depth would affect the degree of clonotype sharing among donors. Naive subsets generally had larger estimated clonotype richness than memory subsets. The small number of donors limited the genetic and exposure-history diversity represented. Sampling was restricted to blood, and TCR repertoires in tissue are likely to differ from TCR repertoires in blood. Sharing across several donors was observed for around 4.8% of naive CD4, under 4% of naive CD8, over 2% of memory CD4, and around 0.4% of memory CD8 clonotypes. Compared with non-shared clonotypes, clonotypes shared by all four sorted-subset donors had higher generation probabilities.

Input material: naive CD8+ T cells from PBMCs. Reading the label with the study, this specimen's cell subset or site is: CD45RA+CCR7+. The chain couples TRBV5-8 to TRBJ2-2; the D gene is unclear. The clonotype was recovered from a man aged 18 to 29 in good health. Some clones in this sample may be carry-over from other donors' samples. In nucleotide form, the sequence is TGTGCCAGCAGCTTGTTAGTGGGGAACACCGGGGAGCTGTTTTTT. Its translation is CASSLLVGNTGELFF.